This T cell receptor beta chain was found in a study of shared clonotypes between healthy human individuals. Between the trimmed V and J ends, which lost 4 bases and 9 bases, there was a span of 18 bases. Germline CDR1 and CDR2: LNHDA and SQIVND (reference sequence). CDR3 size: 14 residues. Libraries were prepared by immunoSEQ multiplex PCR; TCRdb keeps only in-frame clonotypes and omits some of them. The sample shows about 2.4 million clones, roughly 93% of them seen only once. Free of recent acute infections or vaccinations, the donors were healthy HIV-negative adults. The sequence was obtained from a man in his late teens or twenties in good health. Some clones in this sample may be carry-over from other donors' samples. Sequencing was carried out using naive CD4+ T cells from PBMCs. The subset denotes: CD45RA+ positively selected. The chain uses TRBV19 and TRBJ2-5; D is undetermined. The CDR3 nucleotides are TGTGCCAGTAGTACCACCCCCTTTATCAGCGCCCAGTACTTC. Translated: CASSTTPFISAQYF.